This entry is about one T cell receptor beta chain. Its antigen is currently unknown. Sequence at one end of the junction differs from germline and may be a read error. These data belong to a study of beta chain features in type 1 diabetes. Whole-study findings and limits: Researchers report that Type 1 diabetes patients had moderately but significantly shorter TCRB CDR3s across all four CD4+ subsets.

cDNA synthesis used the whole RNA isolate, giving expressed TCRB sequences. Each sample of naive, central memory or regulatory T cells had, on average, about 3.6 million reads. The protocol was immunoSEQ multiplex PCR, while the TCRdb copy is restricted to in-frame clones and leaves out a portion. The repertoire holds about 160,000 clones, with 7.8% as singletons. The receptor's source is a woman aged 40 to 50 with type 1 diabetes. The sequenced material came from central memory CD4+ T cells from blood.

The CDR3 DNA reads as TGTGCCAGCCGCTTAAGACAGGGGGTCTACAATGAGCAGTTCTTC. Protein product: CASRLRQGVYNEQFF. The J gene is TRBJ2-1, the V gene TRBV11-2, with TRBD1 identical over 9 bases. The CDR3 length is 15 residues. Germline V gives CDR1 SGHAT, CDR2 FQNNGV.